The clone carrying this TCR beta chain was observed a few times. The sample belongs to a study of blood T cell repertoires in COVID-19. Study-wide background: In each case, the material was cDNA or gDNA derived from T cells, B-cell-depleted T cells, or PBMCs.

With V trimmed by 2 bases and J by 5 bases, 4 bases remained unmatched. CDR1 SGDLS and CDR2 YYNGEE come from the germline V gene. The CDR3 contains 13 residues. Original handling: Cell counts per sample came from amplifying reference gene primers. Only in-frame clones appear in the TCRdb table, and some are missing; sequencing was by immunoSEQ multiplex PCR. Clone size and V and J calls were adopted from that table, with D and trimming inferred from the DNA. The table has roughly 380,000 clones, 81% seen once. This chain connects TRBV9 to TRBJ2-7, with 7 bases fitting TRBD1. Source material: peripheral blood. This sequence originates from a human donor with acute or convalescent COVID-19. The donor label of this sample is uncertain. The CDR3 reads CASSVDRADEQYF. The CDR3 DNA follows: TGTGCCAGCAGCGTTGACAGGGCCGACGAGCAGTACTTC.